This TCR beta chain was captured in a study of blood T cell dynamics during melanoma immunotherapy. Across the whole study: Standard first-line treatment here was pembrolizumab or nivolumab plus ipilimumab in metastatic melanoma.

The sample's time point: week 3, after first cycle of checkpoint inhibitor. The data were produced by immunoSEQ multiplex PCR, yet TCRdb's version contains in-frame clones alone and is incomplete. The data hold around 13,000 clones, with around 91% observed a single time. The V and J ends lost 0 bases and 2 bases respectively, with 5 bases between them. This CDR3 comprises 13 residues. Germline V gene data show CDR1 as MNHEY and CDR2 as SVGAGI. This clone was counted only a few times. This sequence originates from a human donor with melanoma. The chain uses TRBV6-5 and TRBJ2-7, with no clear D. The source was effector memory CD8+ T cells from blood, collected from a patient treated with checkpoint blockade. Here the CDR3 reads CASSYSPAYEQYF. CDR3 DNA: TGTGCCAGCAGTTACTCCCCAGCCTACGAGCAGTACTTC.